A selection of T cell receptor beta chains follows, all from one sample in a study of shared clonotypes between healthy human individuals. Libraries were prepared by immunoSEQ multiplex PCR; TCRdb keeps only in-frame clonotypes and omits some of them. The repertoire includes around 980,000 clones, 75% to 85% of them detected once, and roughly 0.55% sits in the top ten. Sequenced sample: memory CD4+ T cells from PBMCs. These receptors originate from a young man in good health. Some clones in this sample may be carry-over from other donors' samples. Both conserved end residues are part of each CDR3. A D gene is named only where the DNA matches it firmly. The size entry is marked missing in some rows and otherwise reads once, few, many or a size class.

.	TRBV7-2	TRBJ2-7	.	CASSRKGSYEQYF	TGTGCCAGCAGCCGTAAGGGTTCCTACGAGCAGTACTTC
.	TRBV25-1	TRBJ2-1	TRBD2	CASSEHRGSGDYNEQFF	TGTGCCAGCAGTGAACACCGGGGTAGCGGGGACTACAATGAGCAGTTCTTC
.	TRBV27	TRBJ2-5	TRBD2	CACTQPSGQETQYF	TGTGCCTGCACCCAACCTAGCGGTCAAGAGACCCAGTACTTC
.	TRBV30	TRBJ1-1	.	CAWNDGQTKAFF	TGTGCCTGGAATGACGGACAAACGAAAGCTTTCTTT
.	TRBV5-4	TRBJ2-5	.	CASSLARGGQETQYF	TGTGCCAGCAGCTTGGCCAGGGGCGGACAAGAGACCCAGTACTTC
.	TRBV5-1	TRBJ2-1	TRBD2	CASSLAGGAYNEQFF	TGCGCCAGCAGTCTAGCGGGAGGAGCCTACAATGAGCAGTTCTTC
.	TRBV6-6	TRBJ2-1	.	CASSPGTYNEQFF	TGTGCCAGCAGTCCCGGCACCTACAATGAGCAGTTCTTC
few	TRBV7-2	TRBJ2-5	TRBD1	CASSRTGEGIWTQYF	TGTGCCAGCAGCCGCACAGGGGAAGGGATCTGGACCCAGTACTTC
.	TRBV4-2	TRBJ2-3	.	CASSQEAGIRLKDTQYF	TGTGCCAGCAGCCAAGAAGCCGGAATCAGGTTAAAAGATACGCAGTATTTT
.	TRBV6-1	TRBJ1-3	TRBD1	CASSEQGVGNTIYF	TGTGCCAGCAGTGAGCAGGGGGTCGGAAACACCATATATTTT
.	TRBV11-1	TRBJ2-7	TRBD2	CASSRGTSGIYEQYF	TGTGCCAGCAGCCGGGGGACTAGCGGAATCTACGAGCAGTACTTC
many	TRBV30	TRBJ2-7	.	CAWSRYPFSYEQYF	TGTGCCTGGAGTCGGTACCCCTTCTCCTACGAGCAGTACTTC
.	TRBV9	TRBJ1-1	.	CASSVEGTGEAFF	TGTGCCAGCAGCGTAGAGGGTACTGGTGAAGCTTTCTTT
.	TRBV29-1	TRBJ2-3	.	CSVEVRGRRTDTQYF	TGCAGCGTTGAAGTGAGGGGACGGAGGACAGATACGCAGTATTTT
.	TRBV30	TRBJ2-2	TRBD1	CARSMTTGRPGELFF	TGTGCCCGGAGTATGACGACAGGGCGTCCCGGGGAGCTGTTTTTT
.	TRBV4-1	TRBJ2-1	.	CASSQVGGGGGYNEQFF	TGCGCCAGCAGCCAAGTCGGGGGCGGAGGGGGATACAATGAGCAGTTCTTC
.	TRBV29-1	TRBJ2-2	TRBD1	CSVEDRAGELFF	TGCAGCGTTGAGGACAGGGCTGGGGAGCTGTTTTTT
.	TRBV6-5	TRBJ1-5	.	CASRPTGPVQPQHF	TGTGCCAGCAGGCCCACAGGGCCGGTTCAGCCCCAGCATTTT
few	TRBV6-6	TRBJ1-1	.	CASSYSLGPEAFF	TGTGCCAGCAGTTACTCGTTGGGCCCCGAAGCTTTCTTT
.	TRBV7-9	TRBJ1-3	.	CASSLGGFGTIYF	TGTGCCAGCAGCTTAGGTGGATTTGGCACCATATATTTT
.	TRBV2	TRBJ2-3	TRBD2	CASRYYGREADTQYF	TGTGCCAGCAGGTATTACGGGAGGGAGGCAGATACGCAGTATTTT
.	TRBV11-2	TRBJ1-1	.	CASSLDRASEAFF	TGTGCCAGCAGCTTAGACAGGGCTTCGGAAGCTTTCTTT
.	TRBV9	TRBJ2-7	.	CASSAAHYEQYF	TGTGCCAGCAGCGCTGCCCACTACGAGCAGTACTTC
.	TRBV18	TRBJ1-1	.	CASSLPTQMNTEAFF	TGTGCCAGCTCACTACCGACGCAGATGAACACTGAAGCTTTCTTT
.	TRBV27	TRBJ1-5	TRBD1	CASRRGQVGNQPQHF	TGTGCCAGCAGAAGAGGACAGGTGGGCAATCAGCCCCAGCATTTT
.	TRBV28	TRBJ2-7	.	CASSPRGAEQYF	TGTGCCAGCAGCCCCAGGGGAGCCGAGCAGTACTTC
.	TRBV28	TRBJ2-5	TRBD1	CASSPVRDRETQYF	TGTGCCAGCAGCCCCGTCCGGGACAGAGAGACCCAGTACTTC
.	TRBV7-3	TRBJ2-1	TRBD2	CASKRTSGSNEQFF	TGTGCCAGCAAAAGGACTAGCGGGAGCAATGAGCAGTTCTTC
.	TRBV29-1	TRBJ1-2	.	CSVAQGYGYTF	TGCAGCGTTGCCCAGGGCTATGGCTACACCTTC
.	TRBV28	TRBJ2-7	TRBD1	CASIKGRGLPYEQYF	TGTGCCAGTATAAAGGGCAGGGGGCTTCCCTACGAGCAGTACTTC
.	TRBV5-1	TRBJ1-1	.	CASSLGANTEAFF	TGCGCCAGCAGCTTGGGAGCGAACACTGAAGCTTTCTTT
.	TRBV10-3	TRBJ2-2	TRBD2	CAISHRTSGRTSTGELFF	TGTGCCATCAGTCACAGGACTAGCGGGAGGACCAGCACCGGGGAGCTGTTTTTT
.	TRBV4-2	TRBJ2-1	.	CASSPRTVGGDEQFF	TGTGCCAGCAGCCCACGGACTGTCGGAGGAGATGAGCAGTTCTTC
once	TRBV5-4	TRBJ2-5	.	CASSLELPQETQYF	TGTGCCAGCAGCTTGGAGCTACCTCAAGAGACCCAGTACTTC
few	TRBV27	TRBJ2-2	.	CASSLRRGSPGELFF	TGTGCCAGCAGTTTGAGGAGGGGGTCCCCCGGGGAGCTGTTTTTT
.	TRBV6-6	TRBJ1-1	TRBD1	CASSLAGGMSEAFF	TGTGCCAGCAGTTTGGCAGGGGGCATGTCCGAAGCTTTCTTT
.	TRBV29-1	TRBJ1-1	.	CSVTTVEAFF	TGCAGCGTCACGACAGTTGAAGCTTTCTTT
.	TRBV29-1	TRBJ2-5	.	CSASREETQYF	TGCAGCGCCTCCCGGGAGGAGACCCAGTACTTC
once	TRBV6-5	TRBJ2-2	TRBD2	CASSSSGRIAGELFF	TGTGCCAGCAGTTCTAGCGGGAGGATCGCCGGGGAGCTGTTTTTT
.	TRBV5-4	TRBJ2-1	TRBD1	CASSLSGTGYNEQFF	TGTGCCAGCAGCTTGTCCGGGACAGGATACAATGAGCAGTTCTTC
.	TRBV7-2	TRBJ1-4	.	CASSLAGRSEKLFF	TGTGCCAGCAGCTTAGCAGGGCGGAGTGAAAAACTGTTTTTT
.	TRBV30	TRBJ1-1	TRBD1	CAWSADREAFF	TGTGCCTGGAGTGCGGACAGGGAAGCTTTCTTT
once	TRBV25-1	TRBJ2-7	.	CASSRGLGPYEQYF	TGTGCCAGCAGCCGGGGCCTTGGACCCTACGAGCAGTACTTC
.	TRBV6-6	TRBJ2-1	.	CASSYSEGEQFF	TGTGCCAGCAGTTACTCGGAAGGTGAGCAGTTCTTC
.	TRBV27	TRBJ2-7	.	CASSYKIDSSYEQYF	TGTGCCAGCAGTTATAAAATTGACAGTTCCTACGAGCAGTACTTC
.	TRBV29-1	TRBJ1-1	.	CSVDPGSGNTEAFF	TGCAGCGTTGACCCAGGGTCCGGGAACACTGAAGCTTTCTTT
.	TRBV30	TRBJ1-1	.	CAWSVARGTEAFF	TGTGCCTGGAGTGTCGCCAGGGGAACTGAAGCTTTCTTT
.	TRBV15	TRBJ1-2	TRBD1	CATSGVPGQGAYWRYGYTF	TGTGCCACCAGCGGAGTTCCGGGACAGGGGGCTTATTGGCGCTATGGCTACACCTTC
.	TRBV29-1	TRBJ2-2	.	CSGAGTGELFF	TGCAGCGGGGCAGGCACCGGGGAGCTGTTTTTT
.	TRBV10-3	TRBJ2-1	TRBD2	CAISDSVGGGRAEQFF	TGTGCCATCTCTGACTCGGTGGGTGGCGGGAGGGCTGAGCAGTTCTTC